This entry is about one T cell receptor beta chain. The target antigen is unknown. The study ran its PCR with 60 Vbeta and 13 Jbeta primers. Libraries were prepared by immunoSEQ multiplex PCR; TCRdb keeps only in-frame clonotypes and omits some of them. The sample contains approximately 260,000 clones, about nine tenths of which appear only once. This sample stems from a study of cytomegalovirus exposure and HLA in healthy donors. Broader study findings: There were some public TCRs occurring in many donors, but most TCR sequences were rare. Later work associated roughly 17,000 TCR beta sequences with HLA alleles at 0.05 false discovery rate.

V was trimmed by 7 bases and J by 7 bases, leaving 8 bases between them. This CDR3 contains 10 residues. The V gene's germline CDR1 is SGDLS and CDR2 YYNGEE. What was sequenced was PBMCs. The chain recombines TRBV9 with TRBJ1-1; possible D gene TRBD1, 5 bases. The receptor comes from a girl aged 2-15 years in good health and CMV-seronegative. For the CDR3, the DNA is TGTGCCAGCGGGGGGGATGAAGCTTTCTTT. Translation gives CASGGDEAFF. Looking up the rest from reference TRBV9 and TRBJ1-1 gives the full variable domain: DSGVTQTPKHLITATGQRVTLRCSPRSGDLSVYWYQQSLDQGLQFLIQYYNGEERAKGNILERFSAQQFPDLHSELNLSSLELGDSALYFCASGGDEAFFGQGTRLTVV.